The rows below give T cell receptor beta chains drawn from one sample of a study of blood T cell repertoires in COVID-19. Profiling relied on immunoSEQ multiplex PCR, and the TCRdb table lists in-frame clones only, not all of them. The table shows nearly 250,000 clones, with just under 85% occurring only once. Sample: peripheral blood. These receptors were obtained from an elderly woman with acute or convalescent COVID-19. Each CDR3 is given with its conserved first and last residue. A D gene is named only where the DNA matches it firmly. Clone size is not always given. Where it is, it says once, few, many or a class for expanded clones.

>TRBV9|TRBJ2-3|NA|TRBD2
TGTGCCAGCAGCGTAGGGACTAGCGGGGGAACAGATACGCAGTATTTT
CASSVGTSGGTDTQYF
>TRBV2|TRBJ1-2|NA|NA
TGTGCCAGCAGTGAGGACAGTTCGTATGGCTACACCTTC
CASSEDSSYGYTF
>TRBV4-1|TRBJ2-3|NA|TRBD1
TGCGCCAGCAGCGACAGACAGGGGAGCACAGATACGCAGTATTTT
CASSDRQGSTDTQYF
>TRBV19|TRBJ1-5|NA|TRBD1
TGTGCAGTATCTAACAGGGGGGATCAGCCCCAGCATTTT
CAVSNRGDQPQHF
>TRBV9|TRBJ1-2|NA|NA
TGTGCCAGCAGCGTAGACATCAGGGCTTCCTATGGCTACACCTTC
CASSVDIRASYGYTF
>TRBV19|TRBJ1-2|once|TRBD1
TGTGCCAGTAGTTCGGACGACAGGGGGTCTTATGGCTACACCTTC
CASSSDDRGSYGYTF
>TRBV6-2/TRBV6-3|TRBJ1-1|NA|NA
TGTGCCAGCAGCGATCGGGTGAACACTGAAGCTTTCTTT
CASSDRVNTEAFF
>TRBV6-5|TRBJ2-7|few|TRBD1
TGTGCCAGCAATCGGCCCGGGACAGGGGTGGGCGAGCAGTACTTC
CASNRPGTGVGEQYF
>TRBV11-2|TRBJ2-7|NA|TRBD1
TGTGCCAGCAGCTCCGACAGGGGCGTCGAGCAGTACTTC
CASSSDRGVEQYF
>TRBV19|TRBJ1-5|NA|TRBD1
TGTGCCAGTAGTATAGAAAGGGGCATACAGGGGGCCAATCAGCCCCAGCATTTT
CASSIERGIQGANQPQHF
>TRBV18|TRBJ2-1|NA|TRBD2
TGTGCCAGCTCACCCGCCGCTAGCGGGGGGGCCCATGAGCAGTTCTTC
CASSPAASGGAHEQFF
>TRBV11-1|TRBJ2-5|NA|NA
TGTGCCAGCAGCTTAACGGGGGTCTTGGAGACCCAGTACTTC
CASSLTGVLETQYF
>TRBV5-1|TRBJ2-7|NA|TRBD1
TGCGCCAGCAGCTCTTTGGACAGGGCCGAGCAGTACTTC
CASSSLDRAEQYF
>TRBV30|TRBJ1-1|NA|NA
TGTGCCTGGATTGGACAGTTGAACACTGAAGCTTTCTTT
CAWIGQLNTEAFF
>TRBV7-2|TRBJ2-7|NA|TRBD2
TGTGCCAGCAGCTCTAGCGGGGGACTTTACGAGCAGTACTTC
CASSSSGGLYEQYF
>TRBV12-5|TRBJ1-1|NA|NA
TGTGCTAGTGGTTTGTGGGGGGGAGGGTGGAACACTGAAGCTTTCTTT
CASGLWGGGWNTEAFF
>TRBV5-1|TRBJ1-2|NA|NA
TGCGCCAGCAGCTTGGTAATAGGAGCTGGCTACACCTTC
CASSLVIGAGYTF
>TRBV18|TRBJ1-2|NA|NA
TGTGCCAGCTCACCAGAAGTAAGGGCAGGGCATGGCTACACCTTC
CASSPEVRAGHGYTF
>TRBV28|TRBJ2-3|NA|TRBD2
TGTGCCAGCAGCCCCGGACTAGCAGGCACAGATACGCAGTATTTT
CASSPGLAGTDTQYF
>TRBV2|TRBJ1-4|NA|NA
TGTGCCAGCAGACCTCATACAGAAAATGAAAAACTGTTTTTT
CASRPHTENEKLFF
>TRBV4-3|TRBJ1-2|NA|TRBD1
TGCGCCAGCAGCCATGACAGGGCGGGGAACGGCTACACCTTC
CASSHDRAGNGYTF
>TRBV6-2/TRBV6-3|TRBJ2-3|NA|TRBD2
TGTGCCAGCAGTTCCCGTTCGCGGGGGGTCGCAGATACGCAGTATTTT
CASSSRSRGVADTQYF
>TRBV7-8|TRBJ2-3|NA|TRBD1
TGTGCCAGCAGCCCCTGGACAGGGGCCGGGAGCACAGATACGCAGTATTTT
CASSPWTGAGSTDTQYF
>TRBV3-1/TRBV3-2|TRBJ1-1|NA|NA
TGTGCCAGCAGCCAAGGACGGCTTAAGGGGGAAGCTTTCTTT
CASSQGRLKGEAFF
>TRBV5-8|TRBJ1-2|NA|TRBD1
TGTGCCAGCAGTACCGGGACAGGAGCTAACTATGGCTACACCTTC
CASSTGTGANYGYTF
>TRBV2|TRBJ2-7|NA|NA
TGTGCCAGCAGTGCCCAGAGGAGTACCTACGAGCAGTACTTC
CASSAQRSTYEQYF
>TRBV5-4|TRBJ1-6|NA|TRBD1
TGTGCCAGCAGCTTGTATGGGACAGGGCATAATTCACCCCTCCACTTT
CASSLYGTGHNSPLHF
>TRBV7-2|TRBJ2-1|NA|TRBD1
TGTGCCAGCAGCAAGGGACAGCTGGGCAATGAGCAGTTCTTC
CASSKGQLGNEQFF